The 25 T cell receptor beta chains below all came from one sample that was sequenced in a study of T-cell memory formation after mild COVID-19. Using its own MiXCR run on the 5' RACE reads, TCRdb lists one record per CDR3 protein. The table lists fewer than 250,000 distinct CDR3 sequences, about 27% of them singletons, with 11% in the top ten. Sequencing used PBMCs or a T cell subset sorted from them (not recorded which). Receptors were obtained from an adult woman who had mild COVID-19 (a few samples of this study predate the infection). Cell type and time point are not known.

CDR3 sequence reads: CASSLGELETQYF. CDR3 coding DNA: TGTGCCAGCAGTTTAGGGGAGTTGGAGACCCAGTACTTC. This rearrangement joins TRBV27 to TRBJ2-5; TRBD2 is a possible D gene (5 bases). CDR1 and CDR2 from the germline V gene are MNHEY and SMNVEV (reference sequence). The ends were cut back, 2 bases at V and 5 bases at J, with 9 bases in the middle. The CDR3 consists of 13 residues.

This clonotype was observed a few times. The J gene is TRBJ2-7, the V gene TRBV29-1, with a weak D call TRBD1 (6 bases). V was cut by 3 bases and J by 3 bases, with 6 bases left in between. Germline values: CDR1 SQVTM, CDR2 ANQGSEA. The CDR3 sequence is 11 residues long. The CDR3 bases are TGCAGCGTTGACAGGGGCTACGAGCAGTACTTC. Translation gives CSVDRGYEQYF.

This clonotype was seen a handful of times. The V call is TRBV19, the J call TRBJ1-2; 8 bases match TRBD1. The CDR3 covers 14 residues. Germline values: CDR1 LNHDA, CDR2 SQIVND (reference sequence). The ends lost 7 bases at V and 1 base at J; junction bases unmatched: 5. The CDR3 loop is CASTPGGGNYGYTF. As DNA, the CDR3 is TGTGCCAGTACCCCAGGGGGCGGTAACTATGGCTACACCTTC.

The chain is built from TRBV11-2 and TRBJ1-2; no definite D call. Between the trimmed V and J ends, which lost 5 bases and 4 bases, there was a span of 11 bases. Germline CDR1 reads SGHAT; CDR2 reads FQNNGV. The CDR3 totals 13 residues. For the CDR3, the DNA is TGTGCCAGCAGCCAAGAGAGGATCTATGGCTACACCTTC. Encoded protein: CASSQERIYGYTF.

This clonotype was recorded at least ten times. The V and J genes are TRBV5-1 and TRBJ2-3; 12 bases fit TRBD2. The CDR3 spans 16 residues. Germline CDR1 SGHRS, CDR2 YFSETQ. V gave up 0 bases and J gave up 2 bases; unmatched junction bases: 1. This CDR3 reads CASSLGLAGVTDTQYF. CDR3 DNA: TGCGCCAGCAGCTTGGGACTAGCGGGAGTCACAGATACGCAGTATTTT. The variable domain in full, with the rest retrieved from reference TRBV5-1 and TRBJ2-3, is KAGVTQTPRYLIKTRGQQVTLSCSPISGHRSVSWYQQTPGQGLQFLFEYFSETQRNKGNFPGRFSGRQFSNSRSEMNVSTLELGDSALYLCASSLGLAGVTDTQYFGPGTRLTVL.

The chain has TRBV29-1 and TRBJ2-2; D possibly corresponds to TRBD2 (6 bases). The ends were cut back, 6 bases at V and 7 bases at J, with 15 bases in the middle. Looked up from germline, CDR1 is SQVTM and CDR2 is ANQGSEA. The CDR3 runs 13 residues. The CDR3 is CSVAQGAGGELFF. Written as DNA, the CDR3 is TGCAGCGTCGCCCAGGGAGCGGGCGGGGAGCTGTTTTTT.

The chain couples TRBV12-3 or TRBV12-4 to TRBJ2-1; the D is unclear. Trimming took off 1 base at V and 8 bases at J, with 9 bases between the two ends. The CDR3 is 13 amino acids. For the CDR3, the DNA is TGTGCCAGCAGTTTAGGAGTGGATGATGAGCAGTTCTTC. It specifies CASSLGVDDEQFF.

Here the CDR3 reads CASSPWTSLGPDTQYF. The CDR3 bases are TGCGCCAGCAGCCCCTGGACCTCGCTGGGGCCAGATACGCAGTATTTT. J is TRBJ2-3 and V is TRBV5-1; D is perhaps TRBD1 (5 bases). Trimming stripped 4 bases from V and 4 bases from J, with 19 bases between. This CDR3 has 16 residues. CDR1 and CDR2 from the germline V gene are SGHRS and YFSETQ.

The J gene is TRBJ2-3, the V gene TRBV5-1; 7 bases line up with TRBD2. The V and J ends lost 3 bases and 4 bases, in that order; junction bases with no gene match: 11. The CDR3 has 16 amino acids. Germline V gives CDR1 SGHRS, CDR2 YFSETQ. CDR3 DNA sequence: TGCGCCAGCAGCTCCGCGGGAGCGCCGGGGGCAGATACGCAGTATTTT. Translated, it gives CASSSAGAPGADTQYF.

V gene TRBV24-1 combines with J gene TRBJ2-5; 12 nucleotides line up with TRBD1. V trimming: 4 bases; J trimming: 4 bases; junction bases outside the gene matches: 6. The CDR3 is 16 residues long. Germline V gene sequence: CDR1 KGHDR, CDR2 SFDVKD. This CDR3 reads CATSDPGTGGGETQYF. The DNA for the CDR3 is TGTGCCACCAGTGACCCCGGGACAGGGGGCGGAGAGACCCAGTACTTC.

This clonotype was picked up a small number of times. The chain couples TRBV30 to TRBJ1-4; D is ambiguous. The CDR3 runs to 14 residues. Germline assignment: CDR1 GTSNPN and CDR2 SVGIG (reference sequence). Trimming shortened V by 4 bases and J by 6 bases, and 15 bases separated the two germline ends. This CDR3 is CAWTPGLRHEKLFF. The DNA for the CDR3 is TGTGCCTGGACCCCGGGCCTCCGGCATGAAAAACTGTTTTTT.

CDR3 sequence: CSARDLRGGKKGQPQHF. The CDR3 nucleotides are TGCAGTGCTAGAGATCTTAGAGGGGGCAAAAAGGGTCAGCCCCAGCATTTT. The rearrangement links TRBV20-1 to TRBJ1-5, with 7 bases matching TRBD1. Germline CDR1 and CDR2: DFQATT and SNEGSKA (reference sequence). With V trimmed by 0 bases and J by 6 bases, 14 bases remained unmatched. The CDR3 is made up of 17 amino acids.

The chain links TRBV6-6 to TRBJ2-7, with 9 bases that match TRBD2. CDR1 is MNHNY, CDR2 SVGAGI, per germline (reference sequence). V trimming: 4 bases; J trimming: 3 bases; junction bases outside the gene matches: 7. This CDR3 has 15 amino acids. CDR3 sequence: CASSSTLAGNYEQYF. CDR3 nucleotides: TGTGCCAGCAGTTCAACTCTAGCGGGGAACTACGAGCAGTACTTC.

The chain uses TRBV27 and TRBJ2-2, with TRBD2 as a possible D gene (6 bases). The CDR3 runs to 16 residues. CDR1 MNHEY and CDR2 SMNVEV come from the germline V gene (reference sequence). V was shortened by 5 bases and J by 1 base, with 14 bases between the two germline ends. The chain's CDR3 is CASSPRESLNTGELFF. The CDR3 bases are TGTGCCAGCAGTCCTCGGGAGTCCCTGAACACCGGGGAGCTGTTTTTT.

The chain combines TRBV6-6 with TRBJ2-3; no reliable D call. The CDR3 has 14 residues. CDR1 and CDR2 from the germline V gene are MNHNY and SVGAGI (reference sequence). The V end lost 2 bases, the J end lost 0 bases, and 6 bases lay between the germline ends. The CDR3 coding sequence is TGTGCCAGCAGTTACGGTGCAAGCACAGATACGCAGTATTTT. Amino acid sequence: CASSYGASTDTQYF.

This chain connects TRBV7-2 to TRBJ2-3; D gene ambiguous. The V gene lost 0 bases and the J gene lost 4 bases, with 8 bases spanning the gap. This CDR3 has 14 amino acids. Germline CDR1 and CDR2: SGHTA and FQGNSA. The CDR3 here is CASSLAGPPDTQYF. CDR3 in DNA: TGTGCCAGCAGCTTAGCAGGACCCCCAGATACGCAGTATTTT.

The chain carries TRBV7-9 and TRBJ2-7; D is tentatively TRBD1 or TRBD2 (5 bases each). Trimming removed 7 bases from V and 4 bases from J, with 17 bases in between. Germline V gives CDR1 SEHNR, CDR2 FQNEAQ (reference sequence). This CDR3 spans 14 amino acids. The CDR3 reads CASNRGPREYEQYF. CDR3 in DNA: TGTGCCAGCAACCGGGGCCCACGAGAATACGAGCAGTACTTC.

This chain connects TRBV7-9 to TRBJ2-4; a weak D match, TRBD1 (6 bases). Germline loops: CDR1 SEHNR, CDR2 FQNEAQ (reference sequence). The V end lost 0 bases, the J end lost 7 bases, and 22 bases lay between the germline ends. This CDR3 region has 18 residues. The CDR3 reads CASSLAKTGLLTGNIQYF. The CDR3 nucleotides are TGTGCCAGCAGCTTAGCGAAGACCGGGCTTCTCACAGGGAACATTCAGTACTTC.

The V and J genes are TRBV7-2 and TRBJ2-7; 8 bases match TRBD2. From germline, CDR1 is SGHTA and CDR2 FQGNSA. This CDR3 is built from 13 residues. After removal of 7 bases from V and 3 bases from J, the junction contained 5 bases not matched to a gene. The CDR3 loop is CASTTSGLYEQYF. The CDR3 DNA reads TGTGCCAGCACCACTAGCGGCCTCTACGAGCAGTACTTC.

Many counts were recorded for this clonotype. The V gene is TRBV14, the J gene TRBJ2-1; 7 nucleotides match TRBD2. There are 16 residues in the CDR3. Germline-derived CDR1 and CDR2 are SGHDN and FVKESK. The junction had 16 bases not matched to a gene; V was cut back by 6 bases and J by 8 bases. In DNA form, the CDR3 reads TGTGCCAGCAGGTCCGCTTGGGGGGAGGGCCGGCATGAGCAGTTCTTC. Translation: CASRSAWGEGRHEQFF.

The chain uses TRBV12-3 or TRBV12-4 and TRBJ1-2; D remains ambiguous. The CDR3 consists of 14 residues. V was pared by 0 bases and J by 0 bases, with 5 bases between. In DNA, the CDR3 is TGTGCCAGCAGTTTAGCAATGGCTAACTATGGCTACACCTTC. Its translation: CASSLAMANYGYTF.

V gene TRBV15 combines with J gene TRBJ1-1, with D possibly matching TRBD1 (6 bases). In germline, CDR1 is LNHNV, CDR2 YYDKDF (reference sequence). Trimming shortened V by 3 bases and J by 0 bases, and 17 bases separated the two germline ends. The CDR3 length is 17 residues. CDR3 coding DNA: TGTGCCACCAGCAGCTCGGCGACAGGAGCGATGAACACTGAAGCTTTCTTT. Its protein is CATSSSATGAMNTEAFF. The variable domain in full, with the rest retrieved from reference TRBV15 and TRBJ1-1, is DAMVIQNPRYQVTQFGKPVTLSCSQTLNHNVMYWYQQKSSQAPKLLFHYYDKDFNNEADTPDNFQSRRPNTSFCFLDIRSPGLGDTAMYLCATSSSATGAMNTEAFFGQGTRLTVV.

The gene calls are TRBV7-9 and TRBJ2-1; no reliable D call. There are 12 residues in the CDR3. The V end lost 5 bases, the J end lost 10 bases, and 12 bases lay between the germline ends. The germline V gene encodes CDR1 SEHNR and CDR2 FQNEAQ (reference sequence). CDR3 residues: CASSPRVGEQFF. DNA for the CDR3: TGTGCCAGCAGCCCCCGGGTAGGGGAGCAGTTCTTC. Combining the CDR3 with reference TRBV7-9 and TRBJ2-1 gives the whole variable domain DTGVSQNPRHKITKRGQNVTFRCDPISEHNRLYWYRQTLGQGPEFLTYFQNEAQLEKSRLLSDRFSAERPKGSFSTLEIQRTEQGDSAMYLCASSPRVGEQFFGPGTRLTVL.

This clonotype was detected a few times. The chain combines TRBV7-8 with TRBJ2-7, with 7 bases that match TRBD1. Germline trimming cut 0 bases from V and 1 base from J; bases unmatched to any gene: 3. Germline values: CDR1 SGHVS, CDR2 FQNEAQ. The CDR3 has 15 residues. This chain's CDR3 is CASSLATGISYEQYF. CDR3 in DNA: TGTGCCAGCAGCTTAGCGACAGGGATATCCTACGAGCAGTACTTC. The complete variable domain, with remaining parts taken from reference TRBV7-8 and TRBJ2-7, reads GAGVSQSPRYKVAKRGQDVALRCDPISGHVSLFWYQQALGQGPEFLTYFQNEAQLDKSGLPSDRFFAERPEGSVSTLKIQRTQQEDSAVYLCASSLATGISYEQYFGPGTRLTVT.

This clonotype was observed a few times. The J gene is TRBJ2-7, the V gene TRBV6-5; the match to TRBD1 covers 10 bases. The V segment lost 6 bases and the J segment 3 bases; nucleotides outside the gene matches: 5. Looked up from germline, CDR1 is MNHEY and CDR2 is SVGAGI. This CDR3 comprises 14 residues. Here the CDR3 reads CASRETGGLYEQYF. The CDR3 bases are TGTGCCAGCAGGGAGACAGGGGGCCTCTACGAGCAGTACTTC.